Here is one TCR beta chain with its context. Antigen: not known. CDR1 MNHNY and CDR2 SVGAGI come from the germline V gene (reference sequence). The germline V and J ends were trimmed by 6 bases and 3 bases, with 12 bases remaining between them. The CDR3 is 13 residues long. Assay used: immunoSEQ multiplex PCR; TCRdb lists only in-frame clones, some missing. The sample contains 150,000 or so clones, approximately 89% of which appear only once. This sample is part of a study of T cell responses to AZD1222 COVID-19 vaccine. General study points: Reportedly, nearly half the spike-specific TCRs target unmutated variant regions. The peak T cell response came first, and repertoires were sampled only after it.

The chain couples TRBV6-6 to TRBJ2-7; D remains ambiguous. The input for sequencing was peripheral blood, taken on day 0 of AZD1222 vaccination. The clonotype comes from an adult in good health. CDR3 residues: CASSQPPNYEQYF. In DNA form, the CDR3 reads TGTGCCAGCAGCCAACCCCCAAACTACGAGCAGTACTTC.